The 9 T cell receptor beta chains in this list originate from one sample, sequenced in a study of blood T cells in healthy people across ages. Alongside a J-beta primer mix, a sample-barcoded 5' primer served in a second PCR lasting about 7 to 12 cycles. TCRdb used MiXCR to reprocess the 5' RACE reads, holding one entry per CDR3 protein. Of about 1.4 million distinct CDR3 sequences listed, around 59% were seen once; the top ten hold roughly 6.3%. The sequenced sample was blood. These TCRs come from a man aged 18 to 30 in good health.

V and J are TRBV27 and TRBJ2-5; unclear D gene. The J call may be wrong; the DNA end is better matched by TRBJ2-7. This CDR3 contains 14 residues. Germline V gives CDR1 MNHEY, CDR2 SMNVEV (reference sequence). The CDR3 loop reads CASSLSEFQDEQYF. In nucleotides, the CDR3 is TGTGCCAGCAGTTTATCGGAGTTCCAGGACGAGCAGTACTTC.

CDR3 sequence: CASSLALYTDTQYF. CDR3 in DNA: TGTGCCAGCAGTCTGGCGCTATACACAGATACGCAGTATTTT. The V and J genes are TRBV12-3 or TRBV12-4 and TRBJ2-3; D gene uncertain. This CDR3 spans 14 amino acids. V was trimmed by 5 bases and J by 2 bases, leaving 11 bases between them.

Written as DNA, the CDR3 is TGCAGTGCTAGAGATGTGAGTGTAGGCACAGATACGCAGTATTTT. It translates to CSARDVSVGTDTQYF. This chain joins TRBV20-1 and TRBJ2-3, with D unclear. The V and J ends lost 0 bases and 1 base respectively, with 11 bases between them. Germline lookup yields CDR1 DFQATT and CDR2 SNEGSKA (reference sequence). This CDR3 has 15 residues.

This clonotype was counted only a few times. The limits of the CDR3 on the DNA are not certain, so only TCRdb's listed CDR3 is given. This chain connects TRBV6-6 to TRBJ1-4; the D call TRBD1 from the table was never checked on the DNA. Germline values: CDR1 MNHNY, CDR2 SVGAGI (reference sequence). The CDR3 numbers 16 amino acids, ends counted. The CDR3 protein is CASSTSRGQPRGKLFF.

V and J are TRBV7-9 and TRBJ2-7; no definite D call. The V and J ends lost 5 bases and 5 bases respectively, with 22 bases between them. Germline V lookup: CDR1 SEHNR, CDR2 FQNEAQ (reference sequence). The CDR3 has 16 residues. The DNA of the CDR3 is TGTGCCAGCAGCCTAGACGACGGACCGCGAAGGGACGAGCAGTACTTC. Translated: CASSLDDGPRRDEQYF.

The rearrangement links TRBV15 to TRBJ1-6; D is unclear. CDR3 length: 15 amino acids. Trimming shortened V by 3 bases and J by 10 bases, and 16 bases separated the two germline ends. Per the germline V gene, CDR1 is LNHNV and CDR2 is YYDKDF (reference sequence). The CDR3 region has the DNA TGTGCCACCAGCAGCAGTAACCAGCCAAACTCACCCCTCCACTTT. Its translation is CATSSSNQPNSPLHF.

This clonotype was detected a few times. This sequence joins TRBV12-3 or TRBV12-4 and TRBJ1-2, with unresolved D. The V end was cut by 2 bases, the J end by 2 bases, with 9 bases between. This CDR3 spans 14 amino acids. The CDR3 bases are TGTGCCAGCAGTTTAACCAGGCAGAACTATGGCTACACCTTC. Amino acid sequence: CASSLTRQNYGYTF.

The rearrangement joins TRBV28 to TRBJ2-7; 8 nucleotides line up with TRBD2. Germline CDR1 reads MDHEN; CDR2 reads SYDVKM. The CDR3 has 16 amino acids. With 7 bases clipped from V and 6 bases from J, the junction kept 17 bases outside the gene matches. The CDR3 DNA follows: TGTGCCAGCAATTTCTTTACCGGGACTAGTATTAGCGAGCAGTACTTC. Translated: CASNFFTGTSISEQYF.

This chain connects TRBV4-1 to TRBJ1-5; D not resolved. Germline V gene data show CDR1 as MGHRA and CDR2 as YSYEKL. The CDR3 is made up of 14 amino acids. V shed 0 bases and J shed 7 bases, with 10 bases lying between them. CDR3 in amino acids: CASSQEESHQPQHF. CDR3 nucleotides: TGCGCCAGCAGCCAAGAAGAGAGCCACCAGCCCCAGCATTTT.